The 27 T cell receptor beta chains below were found in one sample sequenced in a study of Tregs in tolerant kidney transplant recipients. TCRdb's copy holds only in-frame clones and misses some; the assay was immunoSEQ multiplex PCR. This sample yields some 240,000 clones, of which about 80% are seen a single time; approximately 0.69% belongs to the top ten. The sequencing sample was made of CD4+ T cells from blood. The receptors were gathered from a human donor in good health.

This chain joins TRBV19 and TRBJ2-2; the D call may be TRBD1 or TRBD2 (5 bases each). The ends were cut back, 5 bases at V and 0 bases at J, with 10 bases in the middle. Germline V gene sequence: CDR1 LNHDA, CDR2 SQIVND (reference sequence). This CDR3 region has 15 residues. The CDR3 is CASSPPGPNTGELFF. DNA of the CDR3: TGTGCCAGTAGTCCTCCGGGGCCGAACACCGGGGAGCTGTTTTTT.

This chain links TRBV19 with TRBJ1-2; 8 bases match TRBD1. Unmatched junction bases numbered 8, after V lost 3 bases and J lost 5 bases. This CDR3 region has 15 residues. Germline CDR1 LNHDA, CDR2 SQIVND (reference sequence). The CDR3 region is CASSIVAGGGYGYTF. The CDR3 coding sequence is TGTGCCAGTAGTATCGTGGCAGGGGGCGGGTATGGCTACACCTTC.

The chain links TRBV5-1 to TRBJ1-4, with 10 bases aligning to TRBD1. The CDR3 has 16 residues. The germline gives CDR1 SGHRS, CDR2 YFSETQ. V trimming: 0 bases; J trimming: 6 bases; junction bases outside the gene matches: 5. The CDR3 sequence: CASSLGRGTGDEKLFF. In DNA form, the CDR3 reads TGCGCCAGCAGCTTGGGGCGGGGGACAGGGGATGAAAAACTGTTTTTT.

This clone appeared a few times. The chain couples TRBV10-3 to TRBJ2-7; D gene ambiguous. The CDR3 covers 11 residues. With 3 bases removed from V and 6 bases from J, the gap between germline ends came to 6 bases. Looked up from germline, CDR1 is ENHRY and CDR2 is SYGVKD. The CDR3: CAISDTGEQYF. CDR3 nucleotides: TGTGCCATCAGTGATACTGGCGAGCAGTACTTC.

The chain joins TRBV21-1 to TRBJ1-2; TRBD1 reflects the table's D call only, with no check against the DNA. TRBV21-1 is deemed a pseudogene. The CDR3 has 20 residues. The CDR3 protein is CASSKALGSGGCYANYGYTF. The CDR3 DNA reads as TGTGCCAGCAGCAAGGCGCTCGGGTCAGGGGGCTGTTATGCTAACTATGGCTACACCTTC.

V and J are TRBV6-5 and TRBJ2-7; 11 bases align to TRBD2. J was trimmed by 5 bases and V by 5 bases; bases with no gene match: 8. This CDR3 is built from 15 residues. Germline V gives CDR1 MNHEY, CDR2 SVGAGI. The chain's CDR3 is CASSRTSGSNNEQYF. The CDR3 DNA reads as TGTGCCAGCAGTCGAACTAGCGGGAGTAACAACGAGCAGTACTTC.

The chain recombines TRBV5-4 with TRBJ1-4; D unclear. Germline CDR1 SGHNT, CDR2 YYREEE (reference sequence). The CDR3 is 16 amino acids. The V end was cut by 4 bases, the J end by 0 bases, with 13 bases between. Here the CDR3 reads CASSRTSAATNEKLFF. In nucleotides, the CDR3 is TGTGCCAGCAGCCGGACTTCGGCGGCAACTAATGAAAAACTGTTTTTT. The full variable domain, with the rest looked up from reference TRBV5-4 and TRBJ1-4, is ETGVTQSPTHLIKTRGQQVTLRCSSQSGHNTVSWYQQALGQGPQFIFQYYREEENGRGNFPPRFSGLQFPNYSSELNVNALELDDSALYLCASSRTSAATNEKLFFGSGTQLSVL.

The chain combines TRBV19 with TRBJ2-3; possibly TRBD2 for D (6 bases). V was cut by 5 bases and J by 3 bases, with 12 bases left in between. The CDR3 sequence is 14 residues long. CDR1 LNHDA and CDR2 SQIVND come from the germline V gene (reference sequence). The CDR3 DNA is TGTGCCAGTAGTTCGGGAGATTCTACAGATACGCAGTATTTT. It yields the protein CASSSGDSTDTQYF.

The genes are TRBV2 and TRBJ2-1; TRBD1 might be the D (6 bases). CDR1 and CDR2 (germline): SNHLY, FYNNEI. The CDR3 has 14 residues. Trimming took off 4 bases at V and 6 bases at J, with 13 bases between the two ends. The CDR3 DNA reads as TGTGCCAGCAGTGGCGCCCCAGGGGCCAATGAGCAGTTCTTC. Encoded protein: CASSGAPGANEQFF.

This chain links TRBV2 with TRBJ2-3; D is possibly TRBD2 (5 bases). The CDR3 covers 15 residues. The V gene lost 7 bases and the J gene lost 2 bases, with 16 bases spanning the gap. Germline CDR1 reads SNHLY; CDR2 reads FYNNEI. Here the CDR3 reads CASIPLERTTDTQYF. The CDR3 DNA reads TGTGCCAGCATCCCCCTGGAGCGGACCACAGATACGCAGTATTTT.

The chain links TRBV28 to TRBJ2-2, with no clear D. Trimming shortened V by 6 bases and J by 5 bases, and 10 bases separated the two germline ends. The germline V gene has CDR1 MDHEN and CDR2 SYDVKM. This CDR3 is built from 13 residues. The CDR3 is CASSADGTGELFF. DNA of the CDR3: TGTGCCAGCAGCGCGGACGGTACCGGGGAGCTGTTTTTT. Based on the CDR3 plus reference TRBV28 and TRBJ2-2, the full variable domain is DVKVTQSSRYLVKRTGEKVFLECVQDMDHENMFWYRQDPGLGLRLIYFSYDVKMKEKGDIPEGYSVSREKKERFSLILESASTNQTSMYLCASSADGTGELFFGEGSRLTVL.

Concerning this clone: This CDR3 is also generated by other DNA sequences in the sample. The chain carries TRBV5-1 and TRBJ2-1; 14 bases line up with TRBD2. CDR3 length equals 19 residues. From germline, CDR1 is SGHRS and CDR2 YFSETQ. After removal of 5 bases from V and 3 bases from J, the junction contained 13 bases not matched to a gene. The CDR3 DNA reads TGCGCCAGCAGTCCAGGACTAGCGGGAGGCCTTAGCTTCTACAATGAGCAGTTCTTC. Translation: CASSPGLAGGLSFYNEQFF.

This clone was counted between two and nine times. The chain carries TRBV18 and TRBJ2-1; no reliable D call. The germline gives CDR1 KGHSH, CDR2 LQKENI. V gave up 5 bases and J gave up 7 bases, with 6 bases separating them. CDR3 length: 11 amino acids. DNA of the CDR3: TGTGCCAGCTCATCGCGGAATGAGCAGTTCTTC. It codes for CASSSRNEQFF. Complete variable domain (other parts from reference TRBV18 and TRBJ2-1): NAGVMQNPRHLVRRRGQEARLRCSPMKGHSHVYWYRQLPEEGLKFMVYLQKENIIDESGMPKERFSAEFPKEGPSILRIQQVVRGDSAAYFCASSSRNEQFFGPGTRLTVL.

This sequence joins TRBV7-9 and TRBJ2-1; the D gene is possibly TRBD2 (5 bases). V was trimmed by 1 base and J by 6 bases, leaving 10 bases between them. Germline CDR1 is SEHNR and CDR2 is FQNEAQ (reference sequence). The CDR3 has 14 residues. As DNA, the CDR3 is TGTGCCAGCAGCTTAGGCTCTAGCTCCAATGAGCAGTTCTTC. It is translated as CASSLGSSSNEQFF.

V gene TRBV12-5 combines with J gene TRBJ2-5, with D hard to call. V lost 1 base and J lost 4, with 13 bases in between. CDR1 is LGHNT and CDR2 is FRNRAP in the germline V gene. The CDR3 length is 15 residues. The CDR3 spells CASGLGPFRIETQYF. CDR3 in DNA: TGTGCTAGTGGTTTGGGGCCCTTCAGGATAGAGACCCAGTACTTC.

The chain links TRBV28 to TRBJ2-7; unclear D gene. The CDR3 runs 14 residues. Per germline, CDR1 MDHEN and CDR2 SYDVKM. V lost 5 bases and J 3 bases, leaving 14 bases between the germline ends. The CDR3 protein is CASSQRIAGYEQYF. The DNA of the CDR3 is TGTGCCAGCAGTCAACGTATAGCCGGCTACGAGCAGTACTTC.

The chain has TRBV18 and TRBJ2-2; tentatively, D is TRBD1 or TRBD2 (5 bases each). The germline V gene encodes CDR1 KGHSH and CDR2 LQKENI. Deletions cut 0 bases from V and 5 bases from J, with 10 bases between. This CDR3 is built from 15 residues. The CDR3 loop is CASSPPVGVTGELFF. The CDR3 DNA sequence: TGTGCCAGCTCACCACCGGTGGGGGTGACCGGGGAGCTGTTTTTT.

V is TRBV6-5 and J is TRBJ2-1, with unresolved D. The CDR3 covers 13 residues. Per germline, CDR1 MNHEY and CDR2 SVGAGI. V lost 2 bases and J lost 8, with 10 bases in between. The DNA for the CDR3 is TGTGCCAGCAGTTACAACTCCGGGCATGAGCAGTTCTTC. It codes for CASSYNSGHEQFF.

There are a few counts of this clone. This chain joins TRBV10-2 and TRBJ1-2; no clear D. This CDR3 has 14 amino acids. Per the germline V gene, CDR1 is WSHSY and CDR2 is SAAADI. The V gene lost 0 bases and the J gene lost 8 bases, with 13 bases spanning the gap. In DNA form, the CDR3 reads TGCGCCAGCAGTGAGTCGACCGCATCCAGCGGCTACACCTTC. Translation gives CASSESTASSGYTF.

The genes are TRBV11-1 and TRBJ2-3; the D gene is possibly TRBD2 (6 bases). CDR1 SGHAT and CDR2 FQDESV come from the germline V gene (reference sequence). The CDR3 spans 14 residues. With 3 bases removed from V and 6 bases from J, the gap between germline ends came to 13 bases. This CDR3 is CASSFLTSIDTQYF. DNA of the CDR3: TGTGCCAGCAGCTTTCTAACTAGCATCGATACGCAGTATTTT.

CDR3 region: CASSIVGAGAAYSYEQYF. DNA for the CDR3: TGTGCCAGTAGTATAGTCGGGGCGGGGGCCGCCTACTCCTACGAGCAGTACTTC. The chain combines TRBV19 with TRBJ2-7, with D possibly being TRBD2 (7 bases). Germline CDR1 and CDR2: LNHDA and SQIVND (reference sequence). The CDR3 consists of 18 residues. Trimming took off 1 base at V and 0 bases at J, with 19 bases between the two ends.

The V and J genes are TRBV13 and TRBJ2-7, with D unresolved. The germline gives CDR1 PRHDT, CDR2 FYEKMQ (reference sequence). V was trimmed by 5 bases and J by 4 bases, leaving 15 bases between them. The CDR3 runs 14 residues. In DNA, the CDR3 is TGTGCCAGCAGCCCATTGGACGGAGAATACGAGCAGTACTTC. As protein: CASSPLDGEYEQYF.

The CDR3 is CASRNEDPGNTIYF. Written as DNA, the CDR3 is TGTGCCAGCAGAAACGAGGATCCCGGAAACACCATATATTTT. V usage is TRBV6-5 and J usage is TRBJ1-3, with D unclear. CDR1 and CDR2 (germline): MNHEY, SVGAGI. The CDR3 sequence is 14 residues long. The V end was cut by 6 bases, the J end by 4 bases, with 13 bases between.

The rearrangement joins TRBV4-2 to TRBJ2-1; 9 bases are a match to TRBD2. With V trimmed by 4 bases and J by 2 bases, 9 bases remained unmatched. The CDR3 covers 17 residues. The germline V gene has CDR1 LGHNA and CDR2 YNFKEQ. CDR3 region: CASSREGLAATYNEQFF. CDR3 coding DNA: TGTGCCAGCAGCCGGGAGGGACTAGCCGCCACCTACAATGAGCAGTTCTTC.

The chain combines TRBV6-1 with TRBJ1-6; TRBD1 matches at 8 bases. The CDR3 covers 13 residues. The V and J ends lost 6 bases and 6 bases, in that order; junction bases with no gene match: 1. Germline loops: CDR1 MNHNS, CDR2 SASEGT. The CDR3 spells CASSDRGNSPLHF. The CDR3, as DNA: TGTGCCAGCAGCGACAGGGGTAATTCACCCCTCCACTTT.

The chain recombines TRBV6-1 with TRBJ1-2; D not resolved. The CDR3 is made up of 15 amino acids. Germline assignment: CDR1 MNHNS and CDR2 SASEGT. Trimming stripped 0 bases from V and 0 bases from J, with 8 bases between. CDR3 in amino acids: CASSEAGRANYGYTF. The CDR3 bases are TGTGCCAGCAGTGAAGCAGGGAGGGCTAACTATGGCTACACCTTC.

This rearrangement joins TRBV10-1 to TRBJ2-1; 14 bases are a match to TRBD2. CDR1 and CDR2 from the germline V gene are WNHNN and SYGVQD (reference sequence). The CDR3 length is 14 residues. The junction had 7 bases not matched to a gene; V was cut back by 5 bases and J by 13 bases. As DNA, the CDR3 is TGCGCCAGCAGTCTCTCGACTAGCGGGAGGGCCCAGTTCTTC. Translated, it gives CASSLSTSGRAQFF.